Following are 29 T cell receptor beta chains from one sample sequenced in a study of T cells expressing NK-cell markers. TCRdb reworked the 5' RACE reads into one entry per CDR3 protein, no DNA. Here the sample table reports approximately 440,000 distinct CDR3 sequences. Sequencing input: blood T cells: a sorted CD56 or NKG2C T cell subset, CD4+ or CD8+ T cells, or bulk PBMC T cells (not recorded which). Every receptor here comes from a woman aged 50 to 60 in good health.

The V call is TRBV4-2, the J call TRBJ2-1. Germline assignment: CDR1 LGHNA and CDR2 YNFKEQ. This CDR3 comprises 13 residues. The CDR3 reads CASSPEGLNEQFF.

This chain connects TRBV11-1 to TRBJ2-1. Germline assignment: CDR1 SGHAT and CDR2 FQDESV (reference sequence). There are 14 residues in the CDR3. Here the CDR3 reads CASSAAFPYNEQFF.

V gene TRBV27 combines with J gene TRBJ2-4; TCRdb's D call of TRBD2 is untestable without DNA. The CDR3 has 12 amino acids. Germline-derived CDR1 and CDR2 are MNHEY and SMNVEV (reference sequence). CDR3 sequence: CASMTSGSIQYF.

The CDR3 here is CSATRTRTSGTNEQFF. This chain uses TRBV20-1 with TRBJ2-1; absent DNA, TCRdb's TRBD2 call cannot be checked. Per the germline V gene, CDR1 is DFQATT and CDR2 is SNEGSKA (reference sequence). The CDR3 totals 16 residues.

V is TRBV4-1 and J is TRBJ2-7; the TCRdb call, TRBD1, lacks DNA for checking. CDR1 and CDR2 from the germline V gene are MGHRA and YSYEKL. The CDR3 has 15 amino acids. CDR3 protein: CASSNPPQGVYEQYF.

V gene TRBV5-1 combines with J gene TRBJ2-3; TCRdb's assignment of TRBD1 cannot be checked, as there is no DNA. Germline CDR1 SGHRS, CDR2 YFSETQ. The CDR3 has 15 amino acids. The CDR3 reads CASSHESGKTDTQYF. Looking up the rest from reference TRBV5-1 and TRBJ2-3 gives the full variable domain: KAGVTQTPRYLIKTRGQQVTLSCSPISGHRSVSWYQQTPGQGLQFLFEYFSETQRNKGNFPGRFSGRQFSNSRSEMNVSTLELGDSALYLCASSHESGKTDTQYFGPGTRLTVL.

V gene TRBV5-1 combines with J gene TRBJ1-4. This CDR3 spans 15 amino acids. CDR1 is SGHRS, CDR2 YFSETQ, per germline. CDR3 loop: CASSLEGSGNEKLFF. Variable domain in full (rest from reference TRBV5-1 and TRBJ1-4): KAGVTQTPRYLIKTRGQQVTLSCSPISGHRSVSWYQQTPGQGLQFLFEYFSETQRNKGNFPGRFSGRQFSNSRSEMNVSTLELGDSALYLCASSLEGSGNEKLFFGSGTQLSVL.

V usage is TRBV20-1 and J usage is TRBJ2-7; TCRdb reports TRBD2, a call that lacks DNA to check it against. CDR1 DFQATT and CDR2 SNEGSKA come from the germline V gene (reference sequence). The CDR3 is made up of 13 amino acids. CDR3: CSARGTTPYEQYF.

The chain's CDR3 is CASSLAGVQFF. This rearrangement joins TRBV6-5 to TRBJ2-1; the D gene TCRdb calls, TRBD2, cannot be checked with no DNA. Germline CDR1 MNHEY, CDR2 SVGAGI. The CDR3 loop spans 11 amino acids.

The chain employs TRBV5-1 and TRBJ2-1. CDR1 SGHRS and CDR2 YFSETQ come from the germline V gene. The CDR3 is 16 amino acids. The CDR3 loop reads CASSLGTSRSYNEQFF.

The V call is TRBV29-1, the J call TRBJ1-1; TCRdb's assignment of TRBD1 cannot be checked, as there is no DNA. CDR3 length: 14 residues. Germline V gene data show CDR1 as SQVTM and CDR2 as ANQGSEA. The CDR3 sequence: CSVRKTGFDTEAFF.

CDR3: CASSTRKKSRLVLTDTQYF. The chain links TRBV11-2 to TRBJ2-3; TCRdb selects TRBD2, and the lack of DNA leaves this call unchecked. The CDR3 extends over 19 amino acids. Germline lookup yields CDR1 SGHAT and CDR2 FQNNGV.

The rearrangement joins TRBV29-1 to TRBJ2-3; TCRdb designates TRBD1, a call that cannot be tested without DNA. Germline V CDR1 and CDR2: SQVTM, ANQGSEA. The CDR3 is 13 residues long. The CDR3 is CSVKTGNADTQYF.

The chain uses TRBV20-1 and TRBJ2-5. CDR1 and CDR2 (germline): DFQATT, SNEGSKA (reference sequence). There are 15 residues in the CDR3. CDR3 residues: CSARDIWSGQETQYF.

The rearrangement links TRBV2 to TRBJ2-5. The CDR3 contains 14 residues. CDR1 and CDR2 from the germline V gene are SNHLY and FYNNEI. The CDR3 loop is CASRDRGTGKTQYF.

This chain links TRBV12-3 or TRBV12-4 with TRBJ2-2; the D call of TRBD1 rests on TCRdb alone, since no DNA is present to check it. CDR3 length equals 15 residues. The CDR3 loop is CAVTGQAINTGELFF.

CDR3 sequence reads: CASSMGGNLYNEQFF. The chain recombines TRBV19 with TRBJ2-1; TCRdb reports TRBD2, a call that lacks DNA to check it against. Germline assignment: CDR1 LNHDA and CDR2 SQIVND (reference sequence). The CDR3 has 15 residues.

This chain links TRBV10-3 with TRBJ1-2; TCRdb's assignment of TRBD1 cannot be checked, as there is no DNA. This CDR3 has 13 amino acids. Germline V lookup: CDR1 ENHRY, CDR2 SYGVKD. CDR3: CAAGSGTGYVYTF.

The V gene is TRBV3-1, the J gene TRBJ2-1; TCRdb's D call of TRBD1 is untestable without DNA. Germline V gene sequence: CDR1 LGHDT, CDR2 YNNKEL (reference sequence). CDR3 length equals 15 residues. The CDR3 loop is CASSQDPAPGNEQFF.

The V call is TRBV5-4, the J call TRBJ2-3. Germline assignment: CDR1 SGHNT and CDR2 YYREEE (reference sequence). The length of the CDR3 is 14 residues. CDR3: CASSFFQGTDTQYF.

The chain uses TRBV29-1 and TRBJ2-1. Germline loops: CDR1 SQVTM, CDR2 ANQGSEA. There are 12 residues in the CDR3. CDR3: CSAKSSYNEQFF.

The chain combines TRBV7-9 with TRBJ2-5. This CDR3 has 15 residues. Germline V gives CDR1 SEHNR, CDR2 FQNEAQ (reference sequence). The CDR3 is CASSLGWDPQETQYF.

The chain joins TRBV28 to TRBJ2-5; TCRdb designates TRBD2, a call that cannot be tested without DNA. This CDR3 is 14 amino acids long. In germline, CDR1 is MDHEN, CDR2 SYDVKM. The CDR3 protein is CASSSLISEETQYF. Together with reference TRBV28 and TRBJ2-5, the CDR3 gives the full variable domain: DVKVTQSSRYLVKRTGEKVFLECVQDMDHENMFWYRQDPGLGLRLIYFSYDVKMKEKGDIPEGYSVSREKKERFSLILESASTNQTSMYLCASSSLISEETQYFGPGTRLLVL.

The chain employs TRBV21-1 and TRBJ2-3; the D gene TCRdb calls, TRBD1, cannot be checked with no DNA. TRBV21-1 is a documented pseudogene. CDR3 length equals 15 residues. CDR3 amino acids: CASWKGRRGLDTQYF.

CDR3 residues: CASSVVGRTSGTDTQYF. The chain employs TRBV9 and TRBJ2-3; TCRdb reports TRBD2, a call that lacks DNA to check it against. Looked up from germline, CDR1 is SGDLS and CDR2 is YYNGEE. This CDR3 is built from 17 residues.

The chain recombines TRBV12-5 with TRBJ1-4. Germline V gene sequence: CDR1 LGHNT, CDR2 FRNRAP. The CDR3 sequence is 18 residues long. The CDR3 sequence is CASGLVLSPINLGEKLFF.

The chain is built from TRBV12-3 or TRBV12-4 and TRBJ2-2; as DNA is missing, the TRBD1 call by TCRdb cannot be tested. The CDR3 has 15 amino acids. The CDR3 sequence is CASSSRRGSPGELFF.

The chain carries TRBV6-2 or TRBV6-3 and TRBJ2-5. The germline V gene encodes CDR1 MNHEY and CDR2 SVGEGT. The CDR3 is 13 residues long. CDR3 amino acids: CASGRQYQETQYF.

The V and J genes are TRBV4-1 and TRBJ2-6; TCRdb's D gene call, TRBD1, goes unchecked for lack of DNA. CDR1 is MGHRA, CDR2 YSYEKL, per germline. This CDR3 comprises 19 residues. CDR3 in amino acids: CASSYRGRELTSGANVLTF.